What follows are 23 T cell receptor beta chains derived from one specimen sequenced in a study of T cell clones after liver transplantation (dated by TCRdb to between 2018 and 2021). Taken with the paper, the label for time point translates to: pre-transplant. Libraries were made using the immunoSEQ multiplex PCR assay. TCRdb took over this immuneACCESS table, retaining in-frame rearrangements with V and J assigned. Such tables are incomplete; in checked studies, under half of the missing clones stem from an unresolved V gene, and the remainder is unexplained. The sample includes under 90,000 clones, with over 70% observed a single time. The ten biggest clones cover about 0.64% of the sample. Sequences were derived from CD4+ T cells from blood, sampled before liver transplant. The receptor set was obtained from a human donor who received a liver transplant.

The chain is built from TRBV25-1 and TRBJ1-1, with TRBD1 identical over 7 bases. V trimming: 4 bases; J trimming: 5 bases; junction bases outside the gene matches: 4. The CDR3 is 13 amino acids. Germline V gives CDR1 MGHDK, CDR2 SYGVNS. The CDR3 region has the DNA TGTGCCAGCAGTGCAGGGGGACGTACTGAAGCTTTCTTT. It encodes CASSAGGRTEAFF.

This rearrangement joins TRBV5-1 to TRBJ1-5, with D uncertain. V lost 4 bases and J lost 7, with 15 bases in between. CDR1 is SGHRS, CDR2 YFSETQ, per germline. The CDR3 totals 14 residues. CDR3 DNA: TGCGCCAGCAGCCCAACCCCCGGAAGGCAGCCCCAGCATTTT. This sequence encodes CASSPTPGRQPQHF.

The chain has TRBV29-1 and TRBJ2-7; TRBD1 agrees at 7 bases. V lost 4 bases, J lost 4 bases, and 1 base stayed unmatched. Germline V gene sequence: CDR1 SQVTM, CDR2 ANQGSEA. CDR3 length equals 11 residues. The CDR3 is CSVGRGYEQYF. The CDR3 DNA reads TGCAGCGTTGGCAGGGGGTACGAGCAGTACTTC.

V and J are TRBV19 and TRBJ1-5, with TRBD1 matching over 10 bases. This CDR3 is built from 15 residues. The germline CDR1 and CDR2 sequences are LNHDA and SQIVND (reference sequence). V dropped 6 bases and J dropped 3; count of bases not matched to a gene: 5. This chain's CDR3 is CASSMDRGSNQPQHF. As DNA, the CDR3 is TGTGCCAGTAGCATGGACAGGGGGTCCAATCAGCCCCAGCATTTT.

This chain uses TRBV2 with TRBJ2-7; D call uncertain. From germline, CDR1 is SNHLY and CDR2 FYNNEI. Trimming pared 11 bases from V and 0 bases from J, leaving 11 bases between. This CDR3 is built from 12 residues. The CDR3, as DNA: TGTGCCGGTTCCACTAACTCCTACGAGCAGTACTTC. Translation gives CAGSTNSYEQYF.

The chain is built from TRBV18 and TRBJ2-1, with 16 bases that match TRBD2. The CDR3 runs 20 residues. The V segment lost 4 bases and the J segment 0 bases; nucleotides outside the gene matches: 9. Per germline, CDR1 KGHSH and CDR2 LQKENI. CDR3: CASSRMGLAGGASSYNEQFF. DNA for the CDR3: TGTGCCAGCTCACGCATGGGACTAGCGGGAGGGGCTAGCTCCTACAATGAGCAGTTCTTC. Full variable domain (remainder filled in from reference TRBV18 and TRBJ2-1): NAGVMQNPRHLVRRRGQEARLRCSPMKGHSHVYWYRQLPEEGLKFMVYLQKENIIDESGMPKERFSAEFPKEGPSILRIQQVVRGDSAAYFCASSRMGLAGGASSYNEQFFGPGTRLTVL.

The J gene is TRBJ2-7, the V gene TRBV10-3; 7 bases are a match to TRBD1. The junction had 13 bases not matched to a gene; V was cut back by 8 bases and J by 6 bases. CDR1 is ENHRY and CDR2 is SYGVKD in the germline V gene. The CDR3 length is 14 residues. CDR3 in amino acids: CAIGRQGEGGEQYF. The CDR3 DNA sequence: TGTGCCATCGGGAGACAGGGAGAAGGGGGCGAGCAGTACTTC.

The V gene is TRBV5-1, the J gene TRBJ2-5, with D possibly being TRBD1 or TRBD2 (6 bases each). Trimming removed 0 bases at V and 4 bases at J, with 13 bases between. The CDR3 covers 15 residues. CDR1 is SGHRS and CDR2 is YFSETQ in the germline V gene. CDR3 sequence (DNA): TGCGCCAGCAGCTTGGGGGGGGCTGCGGTAGAGACCCAGTACTTC. Its translation: CASSLGGAAVETQYF.

The chain is built from TRBV6-6 and TRBJ2-7; 7 nucleotides align to TRBD1. This CDR3 has 14 amino acids. Germline V CDR1 and CDR2: MNHNY, SVGAGI (reference sequence). V was pared by 9 bases and J by 1 base, with 9 bases of the junction left unmatched. As DNA, the CDR3 is TGTGCCAGTAGGAACAGGGGTCTTTCCTACGAGCAGTACTTC. Its translation: CASRNRGLSYEQYF.

V usage is TRBV5-6 and J usage is TRBJ2-7; 8 nucleotides match TRBD2. In germline, CDR1 is SGHDT, CDR2 YYEEEE. The CDR3 totals 15 residues. V was clipped by 4 bases and J by 1 base; unmatched bases: 7. CDR3 loop: CASSPGVAGSYEQYF. CDR3 coding DNA: TGTGCCAGCAGCCCGGGGGTAGCGGGATCCTACGAGCAGTACTTC.

This clone has just one count. The chain has TRBV7-2 and TRBJ2-2; D is perhaps TRBD1 (5 bases). V was trimmed by 4 bases and J by 5 bases, leaving 11 bases between them. The CDR3 is 14 amino acids. CDR1 and CDR2 from the germline V gene are SGHTA and FQGNSA. The CDR3 protein is CASSWWGLTGELFF. Here the CDR3 DNA reads TGTGCCAGCAGCTGGTGGGGCCTTACCGGGGAGCTGTTTTTT. Complete variable domain (other parts from reference TRBV7-2 and TRBJ2-2): GAGVSQSPSNKVTEKGKDVELRCDPISGHTALYWYRQSLGQGLEFLIYFQGNSAPDKSGLPSDRFSAERTGGSVSTLTIQRTQQEDSAVYLCASSWWGLTGELFFGEGSRLTVL.

The chain joins TRBV6-1 to TRBJ2-5; D is perhaps TRBD1 or TRBD2 (5 bases each). Germline CDR1 and CDR2: MNHNS and SASEGT. Trimming pared 4 bases from V and 0 bases from J, leaving 12 bases between. The CDR3 has 15 amino acids. The CDR3 loop reads CASSGGPGNQETQYF. Written as DNA, the CDR3 is TGTGCCAGCAGTGGGGGACCTGGGAACCAAGAGACCCAGTACTTC.

A single count supports this clone. The chain combines TRBV15 with TRBJ2-3, with 8 bases lining up with TRBD1. CDR1 is LNHNV, CDR2 YYDKDF, per germline (reference sequence). The CDR3 is 15 amino acids. After removal of 2 bases from V and 5 bases from J, the junction contained 6 bases not matched to a gene. CDR3 in amino acids: CATSRSTGVIDTQYF. The CDR3 nucleotides are TGTGCCACCAGCAGATCGACAGGGGTGATAGATACGCAGTATTTT.

This CDR3 reads CASSLTRGDTQYF. The CDR3 bases are TGCGCCAGCAGCTTGACGCGTGGAGATACGCAGTATTTT. The chain combines TRBV5-1 with TRBJ2-3; D not resolved. Germline V gene data show CDR1 as SGHRS and CDR2 as YFSETQ. This CDR3 contains 13 residues. The ends were cut back, 1 base at V and 5 bases at J, with 8 bases in the middle.

DNA of the CDR3: TGTGCCAGCAGCCCAGGGGGAGGAGGCTACACCTTC. It codes for CASSPGGGGYTF. V gene TRBV2 combines with J gene TRBJ1-2; 7 bases are a match to TRBD1. The CDR3 has 12 amino acids. The germline CDR1 and CDR2 sequences are SNHLY and FYNNEI. Losses at the gene ends were 6 bases for V and 8 bases for J; bases not matched to a gene: 6.

The rearrangement links TRBV4-3 to TRBJ1-2; D is possibly TRBD1 (6 bases). The CDR3 is 14 amino acids. The V gene lost 4 bases and the J gene lost 5 bases, with 14 bases spanning the gap. From germline, CDR1 is LGHNA and CDR2 YSLEER. The CDR3 DNA reads as TGCGCCAGCAGCCCGAACATACAGGGATATGGCTACACCTTC. It is translated as CASSPNIQGYGYTF.

This clone was seen only a few times. The chain joins TRBV11-2 to TRBJ2-1, with 10 bases fitting TRBD2. V dropped 6 bases and J dropped 5; count of bases not matched to a gene: 7. Germline CDR1 reads SGHAT; CDR2 reads FQNNGV. The CDR3 is made up of 15 amino acids. The CDR3 DNA sequence: TGTGCCAGCAGGTCTCTAGCGGGAGTACACAATGAGCAGTTCTTC. Translated: CASRSLAGVHNEQFF.

The genes are TRBV5-1 and TRBJ1-2, with D possibly matching TRBD1 (6 bases). This CDR3 has 17 amino acids. Germline V gene sequence: CDR1 SGHRS, CDR2 YFSETQ. V was trimmed by 4 bases and J by 6 bases, leaving 25 bases between them. CDR3 sequence: CASSATFPQGPLDGYTF. CDR3 DNA sequence: TGCGCCAGCAGCGCGACCTTCCCCCAGGGGCCTTTGGATGGCTACACCTTC.

There are a few counts of this clone. The chain is built from TRBV25-1 and TRBJ2-3, with 9 nucleotides matching TRBD2. CDR3 length: 13 residues. The V and J ends lost 6 bases and 7 bases, in that order; junction bases with no gene match: 5. From germline, CDR1 is MGHDK and CDR2 SYGVNS. CDR3 sequence: CASRAGTSYTQYF. For the CDR3, the DNA is TGTGCCAGCAGGGCCGGGACTAGCTATACGCAGTATTTT.

V and J are TRBV6-6 and TRBJ2-3, with TRBD1 as a possible D gene (5 bases). This CDR3 has 14 residues. Trimming took off 2 bases at V and 6 bases at J, with 12 bases between the two ends. The germline V gene encodes CDR1 MNHNY and CDR2 SVGAGI (reference sequence). CDR3 in amino acids: CASSYGDAGDTQYF. As DNA, the CDR3 is TGTGCCAGCAGTTACGGGGATGCAGGGGATACGCAGTATTTT.

The table lists this clone with a count of one. The chain links TRBV5-1 to TRBJ2-1; no clear D. V lost 0 bases and J 5 bases, leaving 6 bases between the germline ends. This CDR3 region has 13 residues. CDR1 and CDR2 (germline): SGHRS, YFSETQ. CDR3 region: CASSLEVNNEQFF. In nucleotides, the CDR3 is TGCGCCAGCAGCTTGGAAGTCAACAATGAGCAGTTCTTC.

The J gene is TRBJ1-1, the V gene TRBV7-3; D uncertain. The germline V gene encodes CDR1 SGHTA and CDR2 FQGTGA. The CDR3 runs to 14 residues. V shed 2 bases and J shed 1 base, with 8 bases lying between them. This CDR3 is CASSLGHQNTEAFF. The CDR3 coding sequence is TGTGCCAGCAGCTTAGGGCACCAGAACACTGAAGCTTTCTTT.

The chain joins TRBV28 to TRBJ1-5; tentatively, D is TRBD1 (5 bases). CDR1 and CDR2 (germline): MDHEN, SYDVKM. The CDR3 has 12 residues. CDR3 DNA: TGTGTCTCCACGGGGGGAGGGCAGCCCCAGCATTTT. Translated, it gives CVSTGGGQPQHF.